This T cell receptor (beta chain) originates from a study of post-analysis software for immune sequencing data. Findings and caveats of the study: In patients, TRBV5-6, TRBV5-1 and TRBV20-1 belonged to roughly 5 TRBV segments found more frequently than in controls. People with multiple sclerosis had a significantly lower normalized Chao1 diversity than controls did.

Germline CDR1 reads DFQATT; CDR2 reads SNEGSKA (reference sequence). The CDR3 is 15 amino acids. The J segment lost 4 bases and the V segment lost 3 bases, leaving 6 bases of the junction unmatched. Presence of unique molecular identifiers characterized the TCR beta cDNA libraries. TCRdb fed the PCR reads into MiXCR, producing one record per CDR3 protein. The table records 700,000 to 900,000 distinct CDR3 sequences, roughly 50% of them present only once. For this clonotype: Its antigen remains unknown.

V is TRBV20-1 and J is TRBJ2-3; 11 bases match TRBD2. The receptor was derived from a girl aged 10 to 17 with multiple sclerosis. The source material was blood. The CDR3 region is CSASPLAGVPDTQYF. As DNA, the CDR3 is TGCAGTGCTAGCCCACTAGCGGGAGTCCCAGATACGCAGTATTTT.